This T cell receptor beta chain was identified in a study of memory CD4+ T cells and cytomegalovirus serostatus. About the research overall: Of the healthy Belgian adults, 9 were CMV seropositive and 24 seronegative.

A note on this clone: Its target is not known.

The study, taken as a whole, reports: About two fifths of the roughly 150 known CMV-associated TCRbeta sequences appeared in CD4+ memory. The CMV-associated TCR signature appears largely within the CD4+ memory repertoire.

The sort gate was single viable CD3+CD4+CD8-CD45RO+ cells for memory CD4+ T cells. In the study's own analysis: After removing out-of-frame reads, under 2.5 million distinct TCRbeta sequences remained. Here immunoSEQ multiplex PCR was the method, and the copy in TCRdb shows in-frame clones only, minus some. V, J and clone size are taken as reported in that table, and D and trimming were inferred from the DNA itself. The profile shows some 65,000 clones, around three quarters of them singletons. Sequenced: memory CD4+ T cells from blood. The sequence came from an adult in good health and CMV-seronegative. Some clones in this sample may be carry-over from other donors' samples.

CDR3: CASSYGTGPYQETQYF. The CDR3 nucleotides are TGTGCCAGCAGTTACGGGACAGGGCCGTACCAAGAGACCCAGTACTTC. The V gene is TRBV6-5, the J gene TRBJ2-5, with TRBD1 identical over 9 bases. The V gene end was trimmed by 2 bases and the J gene end by 0 bases; junction bases not matched to a gene: 4. This CDR3 comprises 16 residues. CDR1 and CDR2 from the germline V gene are MNHEY and SVGAGI.